This TCR beta chain was sequenced for a study of T cells in Graves' hyperthyroidism and ophthalmopathy. Study in general: Upon initial diagnosis and before any treatment, peripheral blood was collected.

Authors of the study amplified TCR beta CDR3 regions from RNA transcripts. With the HTBI primer set, the TCR CDR3 went through a first round of RT-PCR. Each CDR3 protein gets one entry after TCRdb re-called the multiplex PCR reads with MiXCR. Of 750,000 to 950,000 distinct CDR3 sequences listed, 38% were seen once; the top ten hold 8.9%. This clonotype was picked up many times. Its antigen is unknown. Regarding the study as a whole: A model built on 13 V-J features separated ophthalmopathy from stable hyperthyroidism. Blood also held most thyroid clonotypes expanded beyond 0.001.

Trimming cost V 4 bases and J 3 bases; bases outside gene matches: 9. CDR1 is DFQATT, CDR2 SNEGSKA, per germline (reference sequence). The CDR3 is made up of 15 amino acids. Newly diagnosed hyperthyroidism patients aged 18 to 65 years had disease lasting under 2 months. The V call is TRBV20-1, the J call TRBJ2-7; TRBD1 aligns across 10 bases. The receptor comes from a man between 18 and 29 years old with Graves' hyperthyroidism. Material for sequencing was blood. In DNA form, the CDR3 reads TGCAGTGCTATAGCTACCGGGACAGGGGTCTACGAGCAGTACTTC. Residues: CSAIATGTGVYEQYF.